This T cell receptor (beta chain) was found in a study of blood T cell repertoires in COVID-19. Study-level information: The samples span acute and convalescent COVID-19 from the United States, Italy and Spain. Sample material is recorded as cDNA or gDNA derived from T cells, B-cell-depleted T cells, or PBMCs.

CDR1 is SGHNT, CDR2 YENEEA, per germline. Trimming at V came to 5 bases and at J to 3 bases, leaving 6 bases not matched to a gene. This CDR3 has 15 residues. Sequencing was performed with immunoSEQ multiplex PCR; in TCRdb, only in-frame clones are kept and a portion is missing. This table holds under 300,000 clones, about 83% found once. The rearrangement uses TRBV11-3 and TRBJ2-1, with 8 bases matching TRBD2. The sequenced sample was peripheral blood. The TCR was taken from a woman between 50 and 59 years old who had recovered from COVID-19. This chain's CDR3 is CASSQTSERYNEQFF. CDR3 sequence (DNA): TGTGCCAGCAGCCAGACTAGCGAACGCTACAATGAGCAGTTCTTC.